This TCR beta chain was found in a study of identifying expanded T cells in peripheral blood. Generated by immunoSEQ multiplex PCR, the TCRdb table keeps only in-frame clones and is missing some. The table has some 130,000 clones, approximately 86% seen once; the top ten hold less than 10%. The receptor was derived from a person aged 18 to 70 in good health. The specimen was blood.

The CDR3, as DNA: TGTGCCAGCAGCACCTCAGGGGGGGGCTACACTGAAGCTTTCTTT. Translated: CASSTSGGGYTEAFF. The chain is built from TRBV11-3 and TRBJ1-1; 7 bases fit TRBD1. The CDR3 covers 15 residues. Germline CDR1 reads SGHNT; CDR2 reads YENEEA. J lost 3 bases, V lost 5 bases, and 9 bases had no gene match. The whole variable domain, filled in from reference TRBV11-3 and TRBJ1-1, reads EAGVVQSPRYKIIEKKQPVAFWCNPISGHNTLYWYLQNLGQGPELLIRYENEEAVDDSQLPKDRFSAERLKGVDSTLKIQPAELGDSAVYLCASSTSGGGYTEAFFGQGTRLTVV.